The 29 T cell receptor beta chains presented below share a single source sample, sequenced in a study of tumor-infiltrating lymphocytes in localized non-small cell lung cancer. Sequencing was performed with immunoSEQ multiplex PCR; in TCRdb, only in-frame clones are kept and a portion is missing. The data hold fewer than 20,000 clones, with 65% to 75% observed a single time. The sequenced sample consisted of lung tumor tissue. The receptors were sampled from a human donor with non-small cell lung cancer.

The chain employs TRBV7-9 and TRBJ2-1; 9 positions match TRBD2. With 10 bases clipped from V and 5 bases from J, the junction kept 9 bases outside the gene matches. The germline V gene encodes CDR1 SEHNR and CDR2 FQNEAQ (reference sequence). This CDR3 spans 14 amino acids. The CDR3 protein is CATLTSGLHNEQFF. The CDR3 nucleotides read TGTGCCACCCTGACTAGCGGCCTACACAATGAGCAGTTCTTC.

The V gene is TRBV7-8, the J gene TRBJ2-1; 9 nucleotides align to TRBD2. CDR1 and CDR2 (germline): SGHVS, FQNEAQ. The CDR3 is 17 residues long. V lost 10 bases, J lost 4 bases, and 17 bases stayed unmatched. Here the CDR3 DNA reads TGTGCCACCCAAGGAGGGCCGGTAGGACTAGCGTACAATGAGCAGTTCTTC. Its protein product is CATQGGPVGLAYNEQFF.

The chain is built from TRBV6-5 and TRBJ2-1; 8 bases match TRBD2. Germline V gene data show CDR1 as MNHEY and CDR2 as SVGAGI. The CDR3 extends over 14 amino acids. The V gene end was trimmed by 4 bases and the J gene end by 7 bases; junction bases not matched to a gene: 6. CDR3 nucleotide sequence: TGTGCCAGCAGTTCTAGCGGGCACGGAAATGAGCAGTTCTTC. Translated: CASSSSGHGNEQFF.

V and J are TRBV15 and TRBJ1-1, with D unresolved. Germline values: CDR1 LNHNV, CDR2 YYDKDF (reference sequence). The CDR3 loop spans 15 amino acids. V was trimmed by 5 bases and J by 0 bases, leaving 13 bases between them. This CDR3 is CATSRSALLNTEAFF. In DNA form, the CDR3 reads TGTGCCACCAGCCGATCGGCCCTCCTGAACACTGAAGCTTTCTTT.

This chain joins TRBV6-5 and TRBJ1-5; 8 bases line up with TRBD1. Germline-derived CDR1 and CDR2 are MNHEY and SVGAGI. J was trimmed by 1 base and V by 6 bases; bases with no gene match: 5. The CDR3 length is 15 residues. This CDR3 is CASRPDRGSNQPQHF. The CDR3 DNA sequence: TGTGCCAGCAGACCAGACAGGGGAAGCAATCAGCCCCAGCATTTT.

This chain joins TRBV19 and TRBJ1-5; perhaps TRBD1 as D (5 bases). V was trimmed by 6 bases and J by 0 bases, leaving 12 bases between them. This CDR3 spans 15 amino acids. Germline V gene sequence: CDR1 LNHDA, CDR2 SQIVND (reference sequence). CDR3 DNA sequence: TGTGCCAGTAGACGGCAGGGTAATAGCAATCAGCCCCAGCATTTT. It translates to CASRRQGNSNQPQHF.

V and J are TRBV4-2 and TRBJ2-7; 12 bases align to TRBD2. CDR3 size: 16 residues. Germline CDR1 and CDR2: LGHNA and YNFKEQ. Trimming at V came to 1 base and at J to 5 bases, leaving 6 bases not matched to a gene. CDR3 loop: CASSQGELAGGDEQYF. CDR3 DNA: TGTGCCAGCAGCCAAGGAGAGCTAGCGGGAGGGGACGAGCAGTACTTC.

The genes are TRBV11-1 and TRBJ2-7, with 9 bases fitting TRBD1. J gave up 5 bases and V 5 bases, and 13 bases lay outside the gene matches. The V gene's germline CDR1 is SGHAT and CDR2 FQDESV (reference sequence). The CDR3 totals 16 residues. Here the CDR3 reads CASSPSVGQGFNEQYF. The CDR3 region has the DNA TGTGCCAGCAGCCCATCGGTGGGACAGGGCTTCAACGAGCAGTACTTC.

The chain joins TRBV4-1 to TRBJ1-5, with a weak D call TRBD1 (5 bases). The CDR3 runs to 15 residues. V gave up 0 bases and J gave up 2 bases, with 8 bases separating them. Germline V CDR1 and CDR2: MGHRA, YSYEKL. The CDR3 is CASSQESRGNQPQHF. Here the CDR3 DNA reads TGCGCCAGCAGCCAAGAAAGCAGGGGCAATCAGCCCCAGCATTTT.

The rearrangement uses TRBV5-4 and TRBJ2-6; D possibly corresponds to TRBD2 (5 bases). Germline CDR1 and CDR2: SGHNT and YYREEE (reference sequence). CDR3 length: 17 amino acids. V was clipped by 0 bases and J by 1 base, with 11 bases between them. CDR3 region: CASSLGTSPSGANVLTF. As DNA, the CDR3 is TGTGCCAGCAGCTTGGGTACTAGTCCTTCTGGGGCCAACGTCCTGACTTTC.

V usage is TRBV29-1 and J usage is TRBJ2-3; 8 nucleotides line up with TRBD2. The CDR3 has 12 amino acids. Germline assignment: CDR1 SQVTM and CDR2 ANQGSEA. Unmatched junction bases numbered 8, after V lost 7 bases and J lost 8 bases. This chain's CDR3 is CSEKSGSGTQYF. CDR3 nucleotides: TGCAGCGAAAAAAGCGGGAGTGGTACGCAGTATTTT.

CDR3 loop: CASSLGEGARVQYF. DNA for the CDR3: TGTGCCAGCAGCTTGGGGGAGGGGGCGCGTGTGCAGTACTTC. The chain couples TRBV5-6 to TRBJ2-7; D possibly matches TRBD1 or TRBD2 (7 bases each). The CDR3 sequence is 14 residues long. Germline CDR1 and CDR2: SGHDT and YYEEEE. Between the trimmed V and J ends, which lost 0 bases and 9 bases, there was a span of 16 bases.

This clone showed up just once. The chain is built from TRBV7-9 and TRBJ2-3; D remains unclear. Germline loops: CDR1 SEHNR, CDR2 FQNEAQ (reference sequence). V lost 1 base, J lost 6 bases, and 17 bases lay in between. The CDR3 consists of 16 residues. DNA for the CDR3: TGTGCCAGCAGCTTAGGGTCCATCAGGATCGGGGATACGCAGTATTTT. The encoded protein is CASSLGSIRIGDTQYF.

V and J are TRBV28 and TRBJ2-3, with 7 bases that match TRBD2. V was pared by 2 bases and J by 1 base, with 3 bases of the junction left unmatched. The CDR3 consists of 15 residues. Germline-derived CDR1 and CDR2 are MDHEN and SYDVKM. CDR3 protein: CASSLPTSGTDTQYF. The CDR3 DNA sequence: TGTGCCAGCAGTTTACCCACTAGCGGCACAGATACGCAGTATTTT.

Of note for this clone: A junction boundary mismatches the germline segment, possibly from a read error. Written as DNA, the CDR3 is TGTGCCAGCAGTTTCCCGGGACAGGGAGGCGACTTC. It is translated as CASSFPGQGGDF. The chain joins TRBV28 to TRBJ2-7; 9 positions agree with TRBD1. CDR3 length: 12 residues. Per germline, CDR1 MDHEN and CDR2 SYDVKM.

This clone was picked up a small number of times. For the CDR3, the DNA is TGTGCCAGCAGCTTAGTCGCCAGGGGGGGGGATACGCAGTATTTT. Amino acid sequence: CASSLVARGGDTQYF. The chain recombines TRBV7-2 with TRBJ2-3; the D call may be TRBD1 or TRBD2 (7 bases each). This CDR3 comprises 15 residues. Germline loops: CDR1 SGHTA, CDR2 FQGNSA. V dropped 1 base and J dropped 6 bases, with 14 bases sitting between them.

This clone has a single count. CDR3 DNA sequence: TGCGCCAGCAGCTTGGAGGCACCATCTGTATACTACGAGCAGTACTTC. Encoded protein: CASSLEAPSVYYEQYF. The V gene is TRBV5-1, the J gene TRBJ2-7; D remains ambiguous. There are 16 residues in the CDR3. Per the germline V gene, CDR1 is SGHRS and CDR2 is YFSETQ. The V end was cut by 0 bases, the J end by 3 bases, with 16 bases between.

This clone was seen only a few times. This chain connects TRBV12-5 to TRBJ2-5; perhaps TRBD2 as D (6 bases). The CDR3 spans 13 residues. Germline lookup yields CDR1 LGHNT and CDR2 FRNRAP. V was trimmed by 3 bases and J by 5 bases, leaving 10 bases between them. CDR3 in amino acids: CASGFQEGETQYF. CDR3 sequence (DNA): TGTGCTAGTGGTTTCCAGGAGGGGGAGACCCAGTACTTC.

The genes are TRBV7-9 and TRBJ2-1; the match to TRBD2 covers 10 bases. Trimming took 1 base from V and 9 from J; bases not matched to a gene: 6. The CDR3 is 15 amino acids. Germline values: CDR1 SEHNR, CDR2 FQNEAQ (reference sequence). CDR3 DNA: TGTGCCAGCAGCTTAGGTCTAGCGGGAGAAACTGAGCAGTTCTTC. Translating gives CASSLGLAGETEQFF.

The rearrangement uses TRBV5-4 and TRBJ2-6, with no clear D. This CDR3 is built from 15 residues. Deletions cut 4 bases from V and 4 bases from J, with 12 bases between. In germline, CDR1 is SGHNT, CDR2 YYREEE (reference sequence). CDR3: CASSTMKVGANVLTF. The CDR3, as DNA: TGTGCCAGCAGCACCATGAAAGTAGGGGCCAACGTCCTGACTTTC.

V and J are TRBV7-9 and TRBJ1-2; D is undetermined. CDR1 SEHNR and CDR2 FQNEAQ come from the germline V gene (reference sequence). The CDR3 consists of 14 residues. Trimming removed 1 base from V and 4 bases from J, with 10 bases in between. In DNA form, the CDR3 reads TGTGCCAGCAGCTTAGGAGGCCAAAGCTATGGCTACACCTTC. Translating gives CASSLGGQSYGYTF.

This clone was counted a single time. The chain has TRBV27 and TRBJ2-5, with TRBD2 as a possible D gene (5 bases). Germline values: CDR1 MNHEY, CDR2 SMNVEV (reference sequence). The V and J ends lost 2 bases and 3 bases respectively, with 7 bases between them. The CDR3 length is 13 residues. The CDR3 is CASSLLGEETQYF. The CDR3 DNA follows: TGTGCCAGCAGTTTACTCGGGGAAGAGACCCAGTACTTC.

J is TRBJ2-7 and V is TRBV15, with D perhaps TRBD2 (6 bases). V was clipped by 3 bases and J by 2 bases, with 11 bases between them. CDR1 is LNHNV, CDR2 YYDKDF, per germline (reference sequence). The CDR3 consists of 14 residues. The CDR3 DNA is TGTGCCACCAGCAGGGGACTTACGACCTACGAGCAGTACTTC. Residues: CATSRGLTTYEQYF.

This clone has a handful of counts. This rearrangement joins TRBV6-1 to TRBJ1-2; perhaps TRBD1 as D (6 bases). Germline V gives CDR1 MNHNS, CDR2 SASEGT. The CDR3 loop spans 16 amino acids. The V and J ends lost 3 bases and 7 bases respectively, with 21 bases between them. The CDR3 DNA is TGTGCCAGCAGTGAGGGACCCGGGTCAGGGGATCTTGGCTACACCTTC. It encodes CASSEGPGSGDLGYTF.

The chain recombines TRBV18 with TRBJ2-2, with 7 bases lining up with TRBD1. J was trimmed by 3 bases and V by 6 bases; bases with no gene match: 4. CDR1 KGHSH and CDR2 LQKENI come from the germline V gene. CDR3 size: 14 residues. The CDR3 DNA follows: TGTGCCAGCTCTTCCGACAGGGACACCGGGGAGCTGTTTTTT. Amino acids: CASSSDRDTGELFF.

V is TRBV5-1 and J is TRBJ1-1; 7 nucleotides agree with TRBD1. Per the germline V gene, CDR1 is SGHRS and CDR2 is YFSETQ. There are 13 residues in the CDR3. V was clipped by 1 base and J by 5 bases; unmatched bases: 2. CDR3 nucleotide sequence: TGCGCCAGCAGCTTGCCAGGGGGGACTGAAGCTTTCTTT. It translates to CASSLPGGTEAFF.

This chain uses TRBV5-6 with TRBJ2-6; D remains unclear. CDR1 and CDR2 from the germline V gene are SGHDT and YYEEEE. The germline V and J ends were trimmed by 2 bases and 1 base, with 7 bases remaining between them. The CDR3 has 15 residues. The CDR3 DNA sequence: TGTGCCAGCAGCTTATTTTATTCTGGGGCCAACGTCCTGACTTTC. Translated, it gives CASSLFYSGANVLTF.

This clone is medium-sized (0.01 to 0.1%) in the sample. The chain employs TRBV30 and TRBJ1-4; D not certain. The CDR3 contains 13 residues. Germline V gene lookup returns CDR1 GTSNPN and CDR2 SVGIG (reference sequence). The V end was cut by 0 bases, the J end by 5 bases, with 7 bases between. CDR3 nucleotides: TGTGCCTGGAGTGTACAAAGAAATGAAAAACTGTTTTTT. Residues: CAWSVQRNEKLFF. Full variable domain (remainder filled in from reference TRBV30 and TRBJ1-4): SQTIHQWPATLVQPVGSPLSLECTVEGTSNPNLYWYRQAAGRGLQLLFYSVGIGQISSEVPQNLSASRPQDRQFILSSKKLLLSDSGFYLCAWSVQRNEKLFFGSGTQLSVL.

DNA of the CDR3: TGCAGTGCTAATTTGCACGAGCAGTACTTC. This sequence encodes CSANLHEQYF. The rearrangement uses TRBV20-1 and TRBJ2-7; unclear D gene. V lost 4 bases, J lost 5 bases, and 6 bases lay in between. This CDR3 contains 10 residues. CDR1 and CDR2 (germline): DFQATT, SNEGSKA (reference sequence).